The 23 T cell receptor beta chains below were found in one sample sequenced in a study of blood T cell repertoires in COVID-19. The protocol was immunoSEQ multiplex PCR, while the TCRdb copy is restricted to in-frame clones and leaves out a portion. The data show about 300,000 clones, about nine tenths seen once. Sequencing was carried out using peripheral blood. The receptors derive from a woman aged 25-40 years with COVID-19, enrolled during active disease.

J is TRBJ1-2 and V is TRBV19; no reliable D call. Deletions cut 5 bases from V and 0 bases from J, with 13 bases between. The CDR3 has 15 amino acids. Germline-derived CDR1 and CDR2 are LNHDA and SQIVND (reference sequence). The CDR3 DNA reads as TGTGCCAGTAGTGCCGGCCTCGGAGCTAACTATGGCTACACCTTC. Its protein product is CASSAGLGANYGYTF.

This clone was recorded only once. The V gene is TRBV9, the J gene TRBJ2-2; TRBD1 might be the D (6 bases). The CDR3 totals 17 residues. The V and J ends lost 3 bases and 4 bases respectively, with 19 bases between them. Germline V lookup: CDR1 SGDLS, CDR2 YYNGEE. The CDR3 protein is CASSGITGLSGTGELFF. The CDR3 bases are TGTGCCAGCAGCGGTATAACAGGGTTGTCGGGCACCGGGGAGCTGTTTTTT.

The V call is TRBV4-2, the J call TRBJ2-2; 12 nucleotides align to TRBD2. J gave up 6 bases and V 3 bases, and 17 bases lay outside the gene matches. Germline CDR1 LGHNA, CDR2 YNFKEQ. The CDR3 contains 20 residues. The CDR3 coding sequence is TGTGCCAGCAGCCAGGATCGGACTAGCGGGGACGGAAAGGGGTCCGGGGAGCTGTTTTTT. Translation: CASSQDRTSGDGKGSGELFF.

The gene calls are TRBV18 and TRBJ1-1; 9 bases are shared with TRBD1. V lost 4 bases to trimming and J lost 5 bases; unmatched junction nucleotides: 8. This CDR3 region has 15 residues. The germline V gene encodes CDR1 KGHSH and CDR2 LQKENI. The CDR3 here is CASSQPGQGRTEAFF. CDR3 coding DNA: TGTGCCAGCTCACAGCCGGGACAGGGAAGGACTGAAGCTTTCTTT.

This chain joins TRBV7-9 and TRBJ2-7; 7 bases fit TRBD1. The CDR3 length is 13 residues. In germline, CDR1 is SEHNR, CDR2 FQNEAQ (reference sequence). The trim removed 4 bases at V and 4 bases at J, leaving 4 bases unmatched. The CDR3, as DNA: TGTGCCAGCAGCTCGGGACAGATATACGAGCAGTACGTC. Protein sequence: CASSSGQIYEQYV.

CDR3: CASLSGLATMGSGAQYF. The CDR3 DNA sequence: TGTGCCAGCCTATCGGGACTAGCGACAATGGGGTCGGGGGCCCAGTACTTC. J is TRBJ2-5 and V is TRBV7-8, with TRBD2 matching 10 bases. The length of the CDR3 is 17 residues. The V gene end was trimmed by 8 bases and the J gene end by 9 bases; junction bases not matched to a gene: 21. Germline V CDR1 and CDR2: SGHVS, FQNEAQ.

This clone appeared a single time. The chain carries TRBV18 and TRBJ1-2; TRBD1 aligns across 7 bases. The germline V gene has CDR1 KGHSH and CDR2 LQKENI. This CDR3 comprises 14 residues. Losses at the gene ends were 3 bases for V and 2 bases for J; bases not matched to a gene: 3. DNA for the CDR3: TGTGCCAGCTCACCTCGGGACAGAAACTATGGCTACACCTTC. Its protein is CASSPRDRNYGYTF. Drawing the rest from reference TRBV18 and TRBJ1-2, the complete variable domain is NAGVMQNPRHLVRRRGQEARLRCSPMKGHSHVYWYRQLPEEGLKFMVYLQKENIIDESGMPKERFSAEFPKEGPSILRIQQVVRGDSAAYFCASSPRDRNYGYTFGSGTRLTVV.

CDR3 amino acids: CASSHYNEQFF. The CDR3 bases are TGTGCCAGCAGCCATTACAATGAGCAGTTCTTC. The chain is built from TRBV11-3 and TRBJ2-1; D gene ambiguous. V was pared by 5 bases and J by 4 bases, with 3 bases between. The CDR3 runs 11 residues. Per germline, CDR1 SGHNT and CDR2 YENEEA.

The rearrangement joins TRBV2 to TRBJ1-1, with D hard to call. Germline V gene lookup returns CDR1 SNHLY and CDR2 FYNNEI. Between the trimmed V and J ends, which lost 6 bases and 1 base, there was a span of 9 bases. CDR3 size: 13 residues. The CDR3 is CASRGGRNTEAFF. CDR3 DNA sequence: TGTGCCAGCAGGGGCGGGAGGAACACTGAAGCTTTCTTT. The complete variable domain, with remaining parts taken from reference TRBV2 and TRBJ1-1, reads EPEVTQTPSHQVTQMGQEVILRCVPISNHLYFYWYRQILGQKVEFLVSFYNNEISEKSEIFDDQFSVERPDGSNFTLKIRSTKLEDSAMYFCASRGGRNTEAFFGQGTRLTVV.

CDR3 residues: CASSNRFLPLHF. In DNA, the CDR3 is TGTGCCAGCAGTAACAGGTTTTTACCCCTCCACTTT. This chain joins TRBV28 and TRBJ1-6; a possible D gene is TRBD1 (5 bases). V lost 5 bases and J lost 12, with 11 bases in between. Germline V gene lookup returns CDR1 MDHEN and CDR2 SYDVKM. There are 12 residues in the CDR3.

The chain couples TRBV11-2 to TRBJ1-3, with D possibly being TRBD1 (6 bases). This CDR3 comprises 16 residues. V lost 4 bases and J lost 0, with 13 bases in between. Per germline, CDR1 SGHAT and CDR2 FQNNGV. This CDR3 is CASSWNLDSSGNTIYF. Written as DNA, the CDR3 is TGTGCCAGCAGCTGGAACCTGGACAGCTCTGGAAACACCATATATTTT.

The chain carries TRBV10-1 and TRBJ1-5; tentative D call: TRBD1 (6 bases). V gave up 2 bases and J gave up 0 bases, with 23 bases separating them. This CDR3 spans 20 amino acids. Per germline, CDR1 WNHNN and CDR2 SYGVQD (reference sequence). CDR3 bases: TGCGCCAGCAGTGAGCGGTTGAGTCAGGGGTTGGGGTATAGCAATCAGCCCCAGCATTTT. Translated: CASSERLSQGLGYSNQPQHF.

The J gene is TRBJ1-4, the V gene TRBV28; D is possibly TRBD1 (5 bases). V lost 7 bases and J 5 bases, leaving 17 bases between the germline ends. The CDR3 runs to 15 residues. The germline CDR1 and CDR2 sequences are MDHEN and SYDVKM. In DNA form, the CDR3 reads TGTGCCAGCACCATAACGGGGGGGAGGAATGAAAAACTGTTTTTT. Its protein is CASTITGGRNEKLFF.

V is TRBV6-5 and J is TRBJ2-1, with D hard to call. The CDR3 runs to 12 residues. The ends were cut back, 2 bases at V and 7 bases at J, with 6 bases in the middle. Per germline, CDR1 MNHEY and CDR2 SVGAGI. The CDR3 reads CASSYAGNEQFF. The CDR3 nucleotides read TGTGCCAGCAGTTACGCAGGTAATGAGCAGTTCTTC.

The chain combines TRBV2 with TRBJ1-3, with D possibly being TRBD1 (5 bases). The CDR3 extends over 17 amino acids. V dropped 5 bases and J dropped 3 bases, with 20 bases sitting between them. The germline CDR1 and CDR2 sequences are SNHLY and FYNNEI. CDR3 region: CASSPAGGRVGGNTIYF. CDR3 coding DNA: TGTGCCAGCAGTCCTGCGGGGGGAAGGGTGGGTGGAAACACCATATATTTT.

This clone has only a few counts. V is TRBV3-1 (or the pseudogene TRBV3-2) and J is TRBJ1-3, with D tentatively TRBD1 (6 bases). CDR1 is LGHDT, CDR2 YNNKEL, per germline (reference sequence). V gave up 4 bases and J gave up 0 bases, with 22 bases separating them. The CDR3 is 19 residues long. The CDR3 reads CASSPLEAWGHHSGNTIYF. DNA for the CDR3: TGTGCCAGCAGCCCCCTGGAGGCTTGGGGACACCACTCTGGAAACACCATATATTTT.

This clone was counted once. The chain employs TRBV24-1 and TRBJ1-2; tentative D call: TRBD1 (6 bases). Trimming took off 7 bases at V and 3 bases at J, with 8 bases between the two ends. The germline V gene has CDR1 KGHDR and CDR2 SFDVKD. The CDR3 runs to 12 residues. CDR3 sequence: CATRDRYYGYTF. CDR3 sequence (DNA): TGTGCCACCAGGGACAGATACTATGGCTACACCTTC.

This rearrangement joins TRBV2 to TRBJ1-4, with D perhaps TRBD1 (5 bases). Germline V gives CDR1 SNHLY, CDR2 FYNNEI. CDR3 size: 15 residues. V dropped 3 bases and J dropped 3 bases, with 11 bases sitting between them. CDR3 in amino acids: CASSETGGANEKLFF. CDR3 sequence (DNA): TGTGCCAGCAGTGAGACGGGGGGAGCTAATGAAAAACTGTTTTTT.

The chain links TRBV11-2 to TRBJ1-2, with TRBD1 as a possible D gene (5 bases). CDR1 is SGHAT and CDR2 is FQNNGV in the germline V gene. Trimming pared 4 bases from V and 7 bases from J, leaving 10 bases between. The CDR3 extends over 12 amino acids. CDR3 DNA sequence: TGTGCCAGCAGCTCTCCCAGGGTTGGCTACACCTTC. Its translation is CASSSPRVGYTF.

The chain joins TRBV12-3 or TRBV12-4 to TRBJ2-7; TRBD1 is a possible D gene (6 bases). V lost 7 bases and J 3 bases, leaving 10 bases between the germline ends. This CDR3 has 12 residues. CDR3 amino acids: CASTGQSYEQYF. As DNA, the CDR3 is TGTGCCAGCACCGGACAGAGCTACGAGCAGTACTTC.

This clone was detected only a few times. This sequence joins TRBV30 and TRBJ1-2; unclear D gene. Deletions cut 1 base from V and 4 bases from J, with 10 bases between. This CDR3 comprises 13 residues. CDR1 GTSNPN and CDR2 SVGIG come from the germline V gene (reference sequence). For the CDR3, the DNA is TGTGCCTGGAGTGGCGGGAGGAGCTATGGCTACACCTTC. Its translation: CAWSGGRSYGYTF.

The chain has TRBV6-2 or TRBV6-3 and TRBJ2-6; D perhaps matches TRBD2 (5 bases). V dropped 0 bases and J dropped 0 bases, with 18 bases sitting between them. The CDR3 consists of 20 residues. Germline CDR1 reads MNHEY; CDR2 reads SVGEGT. The CDR3 DNA reads TGTGCCAGCAGTTACTCGGGGTTAGGACGGGAATTCTCTGGGGCCAACGTCCTGACTTTC. Amino acids: CASSYSGLGREFSGANVLTF.

The V and J genes are TRBV5-1 and TRBJ1-2; 7 bases fit TRBD1. The V gene end was trimmed by 4 bases and the J gene end by 4 bases; junction bases not matched to a gene: 4. CDR1 SGHRS and CDR2 YFSETQ come from the germline V gene. The CDR3 consists of 13 residues. The CDR3, as DNA: TGCGCCAGCAGCGGGGGACAGACCTATGGCTACACCTTC. Translated, it gives CASSGGQTYGYTF.